These 19 T cell receptor beta chains came from one sample sequenced in a study of T cells after yellow fever vaccination. A single record per CDR3 protein comes from TCRdb applying MiXCR to the 5' RACE reads. The sample lists about 630,000 distinct CDR3 sequences, around an eighth occurring once. The sample in question was PBMCs, obtained on the day of the yellow fever booster vaccination. The origin of the receptors is a man aged 25 to 40 who received the YFV17D yellow fever vaccine.

The chain has TRBV12-3 or TRBV12-4 and TRBJ2-2; D is ambiguous. The CDR3 runs to 16 residues. V was pared by 8 bases and J by 0 bases, with 16 bases between. CDR3 in amino acids: CASCRSRNSNTGELFF. As DNA, the CDR3 is TGTGCCAGCTGCCGAAGCCGTAACTCGAACACCGGGGAGCTGTTTTTT.

The chain carries TRBV28 and TRBJ1-5, with D unresolved. The germline V gene encodes CDR1 MDHEN and CDR2 SYDVKM. The V end was cut by 4 bases, the J end by 10 bases, with 8 bases between. The CDR3 totals 11 residues. The CDR3 sequence is CASSSLQPQHF. In DNA form, the CDR3 reads TGTGCCAGCAGTTCCCTCCAACCCCAGCATTTT.

The chain joins TRBV14 to TRBJ2-3, with D perhaps matching TRBD1 or TRBD2 (5 bases each). Trimming cost V 1 base and J 9 bases, with 14 bases left between them. The CDR3 sequence is 14 residues long. Germline loops: CDR1 SGHDN, CDR2 FVKESK. CDR3 sequence: CASSQGGSGSTQYF. The CDR3 DNA reads TGTGCCAGCAGCCAAGGGGGGTCCGGATCGACGCAGTATTTT.

The V and J genes are TRBV4-3 and TRBJ2-3; D gene uncertain. There are 16 residues in the CDR3. V was pared by 4 bases and J by 3 bases, with 17 bases between. CDR1 and CDR2 from the germline V gene are LGHNA and YSLEER. CDR3 DNA sequence: TGCGCCAGCAGCCCTCAACCCGGATCCGGGACAGATACGCAGTATTTT. Translation gives CASSPQPGSGTDTQYF.

The chain has TRBV30 and TRBJ1-4, with 7 nucleotides matching TRBD1. The CDR3 sequence is 15 residues long. The V and J ends lost 2 bases and 10 bases, in that order; junction bases with no gene match: 13. The germline CDR1 and CDR2 sequences are GTSNPN and SVGIG (reference sequence). CDR3 region: CAWSRDSNRLGKLFF. CDR3 in DNA: TGTGCCTGGAGTCGGGACAGCAATCGCCTTGGAAAACTGTTTTTT.

This chain links TRBV20-1 with TRBJ2-7; D is perhaps TRBD2 (5 bases). The germline V and J ends were trimmed by 6 bases and 4 bases, with 10 bases remaining between them. Germline V gene data show CDR1 as DFQATT and CDR2 as SNEGSKA (reference sequence). The CDR3 sequence is 11 residues long. CDR3 loop: CSALPGYEQYF. CDR3 sequence (DNA): TGCAGTGCCCTTCCGGGGTACGAGCAGTACTTC.

This clonotype was seen just once. The V gene is TRBV2, the J gene TRBJ1-1, with D perhaps matching TRBD1 (6 bases). The V gene lost 2 bases and the J gene lost 5 bases, with 12 bases spanning the gap. CDR1 and CDR2 from the germline V gene are SNHLY and FYNNEI. The CDR3 has 14 residues. CDR3 sequence: CASSETQGRTEAFF. The CDR3 coding sequence is TGTGCCAGCAGTGAAACCCAGGGGAGGACTGAAGCTTTCTTT.

This clonotype has a count of ten or more. The chain joins TRBV9 to TRBJ2-1, with TRBD2 matching over 11 bases. Germline V gene sequence: CDR1 SGDLS, CDR2 YYNGEE. J lost 7 bases, V lost 4 bases, and 7 bases had no gene match. This CDR3 is 15 amino acids long. The CDR3 sequence: CASSLTSGSVNEQFF. In DNA form, the CDR3 reads TGTGCCAGCAGCCTCACTAGCGGGAGTGTGAATGAGCAGTTCTTC.

The rearrangement uses TRBV7-9 and TRBJ2-3; D is ambiguous. Deletions cut 1 base from V and 4 bases from J, with 6 bases between. This CDR3 contains 13 residues. Germline CDR1 and CDR2: SEHNR and FQNEAQ (reference sequence). In DNA, the CDR3 is TGTGCCAGCAGCTTAGTGAACCCAGATACGCAGTATTTT. It translates to CASSLVNPDTQYF.

The rearrangement uses TRBV20-1 and TRBJ2-3; D is undetermined. This CDR3 is 16 amino acids long. Trimming left V 1 base short and J 3 bases short, with 17 bases between. CDR1 is DFQATT and CDR2 is SNEGSKA in the germline V gene (reference sequence). The CDR3 sequence: CSARAPASTLTDTQYF. The CDR3 DNA reads as TGCAGTGCTAGAGCTCCAGCGTCAACGTTGACAGATACGCAGTATTTT.

This clonotype was detected a few times. The CDR3 DNA is TGTGCCACCAGCAGAGCCCCCCAAGAGACCCAGTACTTC. Amino acids: CATSRAPQETQYF. V is TRBV15 and J is TRBJ2-5, with D unclear. Looked up from germline, CDR1 is LNHNV and CDR2 is YYDKDF (reference sequence). The CDR3 contains 13 residues. Trimming stripped 1 base from V and 1 base from J, with 4 bases between. The entire variable domain, with the rest obtained from reference TRBV15 and TRBJ2-5, is as follows: DAMVIQNPRYQVTQFGKPVTLSCSQTLNHNVMYWYQQKSSQAPKLLFHYYDKDFNNEADTPDNFQSRRPNTSFCFLDIRSPGLGDTAMYLCATSRAPQETQYFGPGTRLLVL.

The rearrangement joins TRBV20-1 to TRBJ2-1; TRBD2 aligns across 9 bases. Losses at the gene ends were 6 bases for V and 1 base for J; bases not matched to a gene: 4. This CDR3 comprises 14 residues. Looked up from germline, CDR1 is DFQATT and CDR2 is SNEGSKA (reference sequence). The CDR3 DNA is TGCAGTGCCGCCAGCGGGAGGTCCTACAATGAGCAGTTCTTC. This sequence encodes CSAASGRSYNEQFF.

The chain links TRBV4-1 to TRBJ2-7; TRBD2 agrees at 10 bases. Looked up from germline, CDR1 is MGHRA and CDR2 is YSYEKL. CDR3 length: 16 residues. The J segment lost 2 bases and the V segment lost 2 bases, leaving 6 bases of the junction unmatched. The CDR3 is CASSQRPGLAPYEQYF. CDR3 nucleotide sequence: TGCGCCAGCAGCCAAAGACCGGGACTAGCGCCCTACGAGCAGTACTTC.

This clonotype was seen only a few times. The chain recombines TRBV27 with TRBJ2-1; D remains unclear. The CDR3 is 14 residues long. Trimming took 1 base from V and 4 from J, leaving 8 bases between them. Germline CDR1 MNHEY, CDR2 SMNVEV (reference sequence). CDR3 coding DNA: TGTGCCAGCAGTTTATTCGGACCATACAATGAGCAGTTCTTC. Translating it yields CASSLFGPYNEQFF.

The genes are TRBV7-8 and TRBJ2-3, with 8 bases lining up with TRBD2. V lost 3 bases, J lost 2 bases, and 4 bases stayed unmatched. CDR3 length: 15 residues. Germline CDR1 SGHVS, CDR2 FQNEAQ. DNA for the CDR3: TGTGCCAGCAGCTTGAAGCGGGAGAACACAGATACGCAGTATTTT. It encodes CASSLKRENTDTQYF.

The sample holds a few counts of this clonotype. This chain joins TRBV6-5 and TRBJ2-1; D may correspond to TRBD1 or TRBD2 (5 bases each). The ends were cut back, 6 bases at V and 10 bases at J, with 13 bases in the middle. CDR3 length: 12 amino acids. The V gene's germline CDR1 is MNHEY and CDR2 SVGAGI. Here the CDR3 DNA reads TGTGCCAGCAGCTCACCGGGGACCGAGCAGTTCTTC. It translates to CASSSPGTEQFF.

This clonotype has more than one count but fewer than ten. The V call is TRBV6-5, the J call TRBJ2-3, with D perhaps TRBD2 (6 bases). The CDR3 has 15 residues. V was shortened by 2 bases and J by 3 bases, with 12 bases between the two germline ends. Germline CDR1 MNHEY, CDR2 SVGAGI. CDR3 coding DNA: TGTGCCAGCAGTTACGGAGGGTTTGGGACAGATACGCAGTATTTT. It is translated as CASSYGGFGTDTQYF.

Only a few counts were recorded for this clonotype. This chain joins TRBV29-1 and TRBJ2-5, with 7 bases that match TRBD2. CDR3 size: 12 residues. The trim removed 6 bases at V and 3 bases at J, leaving 4 bases unmatched. CDR1 and CDR2 (germline): SQVTM, ANQGSEA. The CDR3 sequence: CSVDREEETQYF. The CDR3 bases are TGCAGCGTGGACCGGGAGGAAGAGACCCAGTACTTC.

This clonotype was detected only a few times. This rearrangement joins TRBV20-1 to TRBJ2-3, with TRBD1 matching 8 bases. In germline, CDR1 is DFQATT, CDR2 SNEGSKA (reference sequence). The V gene end was trimmed by 8 bases and the J gene end by 2 bases; junction bases not matched to a gene: 9. This CDR3 spans 14 amino acids. This CDR3 is CSTGQGGPTDTQYF. CDR3 coding DNA: TGCAGTACAGGACAGGGCGGGCCCACAGATACGCAGTATTTT.